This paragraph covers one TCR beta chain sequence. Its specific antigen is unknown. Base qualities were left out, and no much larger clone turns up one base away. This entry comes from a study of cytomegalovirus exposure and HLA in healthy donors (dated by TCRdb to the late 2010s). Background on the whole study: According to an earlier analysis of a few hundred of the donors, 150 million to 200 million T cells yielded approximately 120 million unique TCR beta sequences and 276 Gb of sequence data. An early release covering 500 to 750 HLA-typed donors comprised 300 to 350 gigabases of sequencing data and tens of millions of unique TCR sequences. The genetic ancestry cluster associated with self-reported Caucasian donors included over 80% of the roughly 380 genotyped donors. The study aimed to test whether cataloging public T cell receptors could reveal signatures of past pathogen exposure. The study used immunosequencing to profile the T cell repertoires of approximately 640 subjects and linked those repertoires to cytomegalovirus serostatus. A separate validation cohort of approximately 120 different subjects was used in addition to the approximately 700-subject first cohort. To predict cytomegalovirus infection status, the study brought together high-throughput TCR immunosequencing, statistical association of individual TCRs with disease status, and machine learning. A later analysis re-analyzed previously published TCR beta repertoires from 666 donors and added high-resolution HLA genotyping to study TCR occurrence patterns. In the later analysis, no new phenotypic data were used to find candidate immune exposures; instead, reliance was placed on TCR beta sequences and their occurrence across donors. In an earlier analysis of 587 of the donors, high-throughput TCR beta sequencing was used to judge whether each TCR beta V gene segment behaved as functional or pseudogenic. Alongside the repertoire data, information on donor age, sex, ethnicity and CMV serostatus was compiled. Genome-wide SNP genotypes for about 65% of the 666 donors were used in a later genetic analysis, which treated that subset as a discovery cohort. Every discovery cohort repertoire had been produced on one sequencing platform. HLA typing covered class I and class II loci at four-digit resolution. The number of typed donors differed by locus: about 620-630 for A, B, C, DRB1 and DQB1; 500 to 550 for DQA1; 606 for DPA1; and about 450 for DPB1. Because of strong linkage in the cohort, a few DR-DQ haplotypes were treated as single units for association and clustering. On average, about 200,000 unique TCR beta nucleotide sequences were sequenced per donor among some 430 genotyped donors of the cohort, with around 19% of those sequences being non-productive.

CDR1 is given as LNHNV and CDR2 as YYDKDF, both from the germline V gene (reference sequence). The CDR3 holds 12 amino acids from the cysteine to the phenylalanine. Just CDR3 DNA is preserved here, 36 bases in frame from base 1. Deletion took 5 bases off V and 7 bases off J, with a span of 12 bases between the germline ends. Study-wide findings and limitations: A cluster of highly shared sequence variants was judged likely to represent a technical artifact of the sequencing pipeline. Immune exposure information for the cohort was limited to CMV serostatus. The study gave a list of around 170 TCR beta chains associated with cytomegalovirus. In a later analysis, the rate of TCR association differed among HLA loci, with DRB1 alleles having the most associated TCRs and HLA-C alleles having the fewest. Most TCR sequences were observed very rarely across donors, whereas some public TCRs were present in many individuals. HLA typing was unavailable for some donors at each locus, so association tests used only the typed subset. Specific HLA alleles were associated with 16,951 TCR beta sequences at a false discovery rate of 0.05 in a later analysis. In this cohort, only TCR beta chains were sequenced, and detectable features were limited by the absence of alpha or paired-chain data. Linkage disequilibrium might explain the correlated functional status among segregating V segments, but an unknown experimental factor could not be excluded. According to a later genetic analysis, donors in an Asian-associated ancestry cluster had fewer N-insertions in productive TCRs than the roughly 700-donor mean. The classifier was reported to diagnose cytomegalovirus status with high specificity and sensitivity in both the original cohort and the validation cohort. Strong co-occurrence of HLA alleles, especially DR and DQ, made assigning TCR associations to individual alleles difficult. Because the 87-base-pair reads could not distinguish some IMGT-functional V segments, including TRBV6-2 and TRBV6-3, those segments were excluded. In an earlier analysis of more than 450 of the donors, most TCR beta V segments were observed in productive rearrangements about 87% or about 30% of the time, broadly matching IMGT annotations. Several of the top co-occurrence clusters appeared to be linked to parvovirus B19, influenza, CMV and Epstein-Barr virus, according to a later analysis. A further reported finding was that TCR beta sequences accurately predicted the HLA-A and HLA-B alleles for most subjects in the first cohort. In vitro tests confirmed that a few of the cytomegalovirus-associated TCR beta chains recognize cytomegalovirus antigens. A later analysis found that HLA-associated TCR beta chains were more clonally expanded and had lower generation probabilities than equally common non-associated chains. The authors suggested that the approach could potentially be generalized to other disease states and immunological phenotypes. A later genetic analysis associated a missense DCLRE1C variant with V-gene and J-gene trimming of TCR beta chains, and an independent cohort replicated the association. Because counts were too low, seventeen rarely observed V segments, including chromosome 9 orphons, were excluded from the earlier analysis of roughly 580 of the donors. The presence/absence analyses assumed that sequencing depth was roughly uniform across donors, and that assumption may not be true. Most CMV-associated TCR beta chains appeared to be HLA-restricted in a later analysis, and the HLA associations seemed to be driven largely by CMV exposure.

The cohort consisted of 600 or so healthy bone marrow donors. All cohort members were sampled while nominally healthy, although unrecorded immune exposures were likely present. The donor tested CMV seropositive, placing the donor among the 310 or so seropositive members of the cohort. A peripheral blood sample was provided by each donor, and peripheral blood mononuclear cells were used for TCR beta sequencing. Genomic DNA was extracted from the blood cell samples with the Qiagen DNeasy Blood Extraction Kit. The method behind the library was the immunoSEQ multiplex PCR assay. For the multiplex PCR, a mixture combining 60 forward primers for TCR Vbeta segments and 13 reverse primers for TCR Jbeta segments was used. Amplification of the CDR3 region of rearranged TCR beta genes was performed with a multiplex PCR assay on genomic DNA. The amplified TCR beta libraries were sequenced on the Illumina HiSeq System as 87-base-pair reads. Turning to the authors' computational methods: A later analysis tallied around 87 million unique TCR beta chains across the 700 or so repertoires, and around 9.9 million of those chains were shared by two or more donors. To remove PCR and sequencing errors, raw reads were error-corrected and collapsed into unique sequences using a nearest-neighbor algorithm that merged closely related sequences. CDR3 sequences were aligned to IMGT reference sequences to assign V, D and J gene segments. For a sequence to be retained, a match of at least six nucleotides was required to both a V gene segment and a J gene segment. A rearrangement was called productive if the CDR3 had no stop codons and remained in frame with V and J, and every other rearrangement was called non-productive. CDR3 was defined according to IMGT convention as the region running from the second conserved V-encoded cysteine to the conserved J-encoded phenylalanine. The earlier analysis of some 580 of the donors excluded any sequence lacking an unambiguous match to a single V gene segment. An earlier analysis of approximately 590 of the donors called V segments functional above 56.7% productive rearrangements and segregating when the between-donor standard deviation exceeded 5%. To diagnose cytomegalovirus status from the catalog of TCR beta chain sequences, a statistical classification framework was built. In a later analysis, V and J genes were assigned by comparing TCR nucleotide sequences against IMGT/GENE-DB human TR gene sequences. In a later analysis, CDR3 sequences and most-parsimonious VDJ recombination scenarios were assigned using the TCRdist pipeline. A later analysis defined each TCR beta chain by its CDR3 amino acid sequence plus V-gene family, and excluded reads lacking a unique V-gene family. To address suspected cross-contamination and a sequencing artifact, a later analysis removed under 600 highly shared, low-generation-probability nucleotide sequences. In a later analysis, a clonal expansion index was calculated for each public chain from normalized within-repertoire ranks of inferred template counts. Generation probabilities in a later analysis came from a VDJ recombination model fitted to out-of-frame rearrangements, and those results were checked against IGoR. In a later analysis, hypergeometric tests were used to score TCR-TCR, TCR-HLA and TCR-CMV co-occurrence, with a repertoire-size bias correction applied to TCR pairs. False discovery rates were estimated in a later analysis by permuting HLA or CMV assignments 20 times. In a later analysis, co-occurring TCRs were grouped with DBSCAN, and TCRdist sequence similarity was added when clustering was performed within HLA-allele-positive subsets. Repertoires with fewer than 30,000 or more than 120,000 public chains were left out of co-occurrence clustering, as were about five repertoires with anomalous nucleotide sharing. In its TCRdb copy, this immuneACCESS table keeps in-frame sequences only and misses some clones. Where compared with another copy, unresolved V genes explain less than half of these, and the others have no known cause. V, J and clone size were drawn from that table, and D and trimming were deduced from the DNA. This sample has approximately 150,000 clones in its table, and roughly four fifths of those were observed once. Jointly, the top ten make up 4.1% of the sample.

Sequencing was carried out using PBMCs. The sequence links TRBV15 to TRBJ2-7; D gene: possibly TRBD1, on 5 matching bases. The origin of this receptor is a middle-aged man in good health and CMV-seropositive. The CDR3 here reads CATSGPTVEQYF. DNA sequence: TGTGCCACCAGCGGACCGACAGTGGAGCAGTACTTC. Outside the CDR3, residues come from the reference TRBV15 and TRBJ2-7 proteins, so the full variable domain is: DAMVIQNPRYQVTQFGKPVTLSCSQTLNHNVMYWYQQKSSQAPKLLFHYYDKDFNNEADTPDNFQSRRPNTSFCFLDIRSPGLGDTAMYLCATSGPTVEQYFGPGTRLTVT.